This T cell receptor (beta chain) came from a study of shared clonotypes between healthy human individuals. Sequencing used immunoSEQ multiplex PCR; TCRdb keeps in-frame clones, though not all of them. There are some 2.1 million clones in the sample; roughly 95% occur only once, and 0.1% to 0.15% lies in the top ten. Findings and limits, study-wide: Several donors shared approximately 5% of their naive CD4 clonotypes. Estimated richness values were generally larger in naive subsets than in memory subsets.

Worth noting for this clone: The antigen remains undetermined.

The sequence came from a man younger than 35 in good health. Material for sequencing was naive CD4+ T cells sorted from blood. Subset indicated: CD45RA+ positively selected.

This CDR3 reads CASSDPTGTGNTIYF. The CDR3 DNA is TGTGCCAGCAGCGACCCGACGGGTACTGGAAACACCATATATTTT. The chain carries TRBV5-6 and TRBJ1-3; D unclear. The CDR3 is 15 residues long. Trimming pared 4 bases from V and 2 bases from J, leaving 13 bases between. CDR1 and CDR2 (germline): SGHDT, YYEEEE.